This TCR beta chain is from a study of cytomegalovirus exposure and HLA in healthy donors. Germline CDR1 and CDR2: MGHRA and YSYEKL. The length of the CDR3 is 18 residues. V trimming: 0 bases; J trimming: 0 bases; junction bases outside the gene matches: 8. Use of 60 Vbeta and 13 Jbeta primers characterized the PCR. Profiled with immunoSEQ multiplex PCR; TCRdb holds only in-frame clones, not every one. The sample lists about 160,000 clones, about four fifths seen once, with around 14% in the top ten. The sequence was collected from a woman aged 45-59 years in good health and CMV-seronegative. The rearrangement uses TRBV4-1 and TRBJ1-2; 9 bases are shared with TRBD1. The sample taken for sequencing was PBMCs. The CDR3 is CASSQDWDREITNYGYTF. The CDR3 DNA sequence: TGCGCCAGCAGCCAAGACTGGGACAGGGAGATTACTAACTATGGCTACACCTTC.